The rows below give T cell receptor beta chains drawn from one sample of a study of T-cell memory formation after mild COVID-19. TCRdb fed the 5' RACE reads into MiXCR, producing one record per CDR3 protein. The sample shows around 47,000 distinct CDR3 sequences, 7.5% to 10% of them seen only once. The sequenced material came from PBMCs or a T cell subset sorted from them (not recorded which). Receptor source: an adult woman who had mild COVID-19 (a few samples of this study predate the infection). Cell type and time point are not known. Each CDR3 is given with its conserved first and last residue. Each record gives: D gene, clone size, V gene, J gene, CDR3 protein, CDR3 DNA. The D gene is left open where the match is weak. The size of a clone is reported for some rows only, either as once, few or many, or as a class for expanded clones.

NA,few,TRBV7-2,TRBJ2-4,CASSLDLGGAKNIQYF,TGTGCCAGCAGCTTAGATTTAGGAGGGGCCAAAAACATTCAGTACTTC
NA,many,TRBV6-2/TRBV6-3,TRBJ2-2,CASSYFQGTGELFF,TGTGCCAGCAGTTACTTCCAGGGGACCGGGGAGCTGTTTTTT
NA,few,TRBV7-3,TRBJ1-2,CASSSRYRYGYTF,TGTGCCAGCAGCTCCCGATACAGATATGGCTACACCTTC
TRBD1,many,TRBV10-3,TRBJ2-1,CAISRPGQGLNEQFF,TGTGCCATCAGTAGGCCGGGACAGGGGCTCAATGAGCAGTTCTTC
NA,medium-sized,TRBV24-1,TRBJ2-2,CATSDQSARDTGELFF,TGTGCCACCAGTGACCAATCGGCCAGGGACACCGGGGAGCTGTTTTTT
TRBD1,NA,TRBV5-1,TRBJ2-2,CASSWDRDTGELFF,TGCGCCAGCAGCTGGGACAGGGACACCGGGGAGCTGTTTTTT
NA,few,TRBV12-3/TRBV12-4,TRBJ1-1,CASSPRAHGTEAFF,TGTGCCAGCAGTCCTAGGGCCCATGGCACTGAAGCTTTCTTT
TRBD1,many,TRBV5-4,TRBJ2-7,CASSLTGVRNEQYF,TGTGCCAGCAGCTTGACAGGGGTTCGGAACGAGCAGTACTTC
TRBD2,many,TRBV7-3,TRBJ2-1,CASSLVRTSGANEQFF,TGTGCCAGCAGCTTAGTCCGGACTAGCGGCGCAAATGAGCAGTTCTTC
NA,NA,TRBV5-4,TRBJ2-3,CASSLDMVGTDTQYF,TGTGCCAGCAGCTTGGATATGGTGGGCACAGATACGCAGTATTTT
TRBD1,few,TRBV4-2,TRBJ1-2,CASSRDRDYGYTF,TGTGCCAGCAGCCGGGACAGGGACTATGGCTACACCTTC
NA,many,TRBV5-6,TRBJ2-7,CASSLDRTYEQYF,TGTGCCAGCAGCTTGGACAGGACCTACGAGCAGTACTTC
TRBD1,NA,TRBV18,TRBJ2-1,CASSLLGGQGSYNEQFF,TGTGCCAGCTCACTGCTTGGAGGACAGGGATCCTACAATGAGCAGTTCTTC
TRBD2,NA,TRBV4-2,TRBJ2-3,CASSPSGGSTDTQYF,TGTGCCAGCAGCCCCAGCGGGGGTTCCACAGATACGCAGTATTTT
NA,few,TRBV4-1,TRBJ2-2,CASRQIQGNTGELFF,TGCGCCAGCAGGCAAATCCAGGGTAACACCGGGGAGCTGTTTTTT
TRBD2,many,TRBV24-1,TRBJ2-3,CATSDLTRGTSGTDTQYF,TGTGCCACCAGTGATTTAACTAGGGGGACTAGCGGCACAGATACGCAGTATTTT
NA,many,TRBV7-9,TRBJ2-3,CASSFRQGGTTDTQYF,TGTGCCAGCAGCTTCCGTCAGGGCGGCACCACAGATACGCAGTATTTT
NA,few,TRBV6-2/TRBV6-3,TRBJ1-1,CASSYDGGTEAFF,TGTGCCAGCAGTTACGATGGGGGCACTGAAGCTTTCTTT